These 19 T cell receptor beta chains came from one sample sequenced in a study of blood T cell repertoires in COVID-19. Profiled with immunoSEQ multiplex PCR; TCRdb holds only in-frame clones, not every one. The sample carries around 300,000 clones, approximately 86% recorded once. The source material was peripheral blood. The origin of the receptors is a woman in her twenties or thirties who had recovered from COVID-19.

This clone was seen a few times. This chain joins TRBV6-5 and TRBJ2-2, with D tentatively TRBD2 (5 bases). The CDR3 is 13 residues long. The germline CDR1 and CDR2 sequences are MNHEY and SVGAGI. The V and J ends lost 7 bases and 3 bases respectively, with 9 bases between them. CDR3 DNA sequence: TGTGCCAGCACGGACTCCTACACCGGGGAGCTGTTTTTT. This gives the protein CASTDSYTGELFF.

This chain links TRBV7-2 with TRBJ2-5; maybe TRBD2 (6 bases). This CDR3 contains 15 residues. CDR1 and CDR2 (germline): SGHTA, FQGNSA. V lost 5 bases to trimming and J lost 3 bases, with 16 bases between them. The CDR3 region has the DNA TGTGCCAGCAGCCCTTCGTCGGGAGTAGAAGAGACCCAGTACTTC. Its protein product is CASSPSSGVEETQYF. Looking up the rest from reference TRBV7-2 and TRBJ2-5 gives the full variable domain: GAGVSQSPSNKVTEKGKDVELRCDPISGHTALYWYRQSLGQGLEFLIYFQGNSAPDKSGLPSDRFSAERTGGSVSTLTIQRTQQEDSAVYLCASSPSSGVEETQYFGPGTRLLVL.

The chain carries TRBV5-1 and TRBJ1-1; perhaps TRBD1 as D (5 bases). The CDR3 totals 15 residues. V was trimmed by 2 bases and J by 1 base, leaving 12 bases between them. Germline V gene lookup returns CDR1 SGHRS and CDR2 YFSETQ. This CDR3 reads CASSLVGGGNTEAFF. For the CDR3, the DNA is TGCGCCAGCAGCTTAGTAGGCGGGGGGAACACTGAAGCTTTCTTT.

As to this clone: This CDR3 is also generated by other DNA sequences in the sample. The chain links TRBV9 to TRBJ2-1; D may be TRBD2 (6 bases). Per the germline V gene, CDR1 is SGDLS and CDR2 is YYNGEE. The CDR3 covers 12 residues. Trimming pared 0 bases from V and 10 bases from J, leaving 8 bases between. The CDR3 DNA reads TGTGCCAGCAGCGTAGATCGGGGGGAGCAGTTCTTC. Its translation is CASSVDRGEQFF.

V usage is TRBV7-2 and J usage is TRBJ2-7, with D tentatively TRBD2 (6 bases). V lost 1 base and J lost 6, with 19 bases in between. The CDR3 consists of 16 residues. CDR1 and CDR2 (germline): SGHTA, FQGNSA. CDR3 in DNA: TGTGCCAGCAGCTTAGTCTTCGGACTAACAACTATCGAGCAGTACTTC. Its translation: CASSLVFGLTTIEQYF.

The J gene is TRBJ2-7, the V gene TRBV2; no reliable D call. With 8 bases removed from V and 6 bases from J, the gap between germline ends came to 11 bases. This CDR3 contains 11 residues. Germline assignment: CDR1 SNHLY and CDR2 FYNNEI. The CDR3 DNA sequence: TGTGCCAGCCATGAGGTCGGCGAGCAGTACTTC. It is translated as CASHEVGEQYF.

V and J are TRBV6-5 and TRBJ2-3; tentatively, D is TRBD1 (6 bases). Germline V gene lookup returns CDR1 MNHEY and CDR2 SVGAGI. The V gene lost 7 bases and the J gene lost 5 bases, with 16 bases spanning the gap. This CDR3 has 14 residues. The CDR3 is CASTRDRGGDTQYF. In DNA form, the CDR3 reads TGTGCCAGCACTCGGGACCGAGGGGGAGATACGCAGTATTTT.

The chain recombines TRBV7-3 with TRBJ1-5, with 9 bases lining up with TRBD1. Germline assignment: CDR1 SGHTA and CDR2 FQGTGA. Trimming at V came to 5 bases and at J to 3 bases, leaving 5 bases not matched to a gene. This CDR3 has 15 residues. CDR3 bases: TGTGCCAGCAGCCGGACAGGGGTTCCCAATCAGCCCCAGCATTTT. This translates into CASSRTGVPNQPQHF. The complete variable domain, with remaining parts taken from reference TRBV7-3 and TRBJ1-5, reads GAGVSQTPSNKVTEKGKYVELRCDPISGHTALYWYRQSLGQGPEFLIYFQGTGAADDSGLPNDRFFAVRPEGSVSTLKIQRTERGDSAVYLCASSRTGVPNQPQHFGDGTRLSIL.

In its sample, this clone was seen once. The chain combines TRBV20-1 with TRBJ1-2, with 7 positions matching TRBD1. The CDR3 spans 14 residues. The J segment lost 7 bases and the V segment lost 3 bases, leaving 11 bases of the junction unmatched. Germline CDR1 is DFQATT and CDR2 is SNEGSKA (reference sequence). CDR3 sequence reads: CSASGVGGGSGYTF. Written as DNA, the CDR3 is TGCAGTGCTAGTGGGGTTGGAGGGGGCAGTGGCTACACCTTC.

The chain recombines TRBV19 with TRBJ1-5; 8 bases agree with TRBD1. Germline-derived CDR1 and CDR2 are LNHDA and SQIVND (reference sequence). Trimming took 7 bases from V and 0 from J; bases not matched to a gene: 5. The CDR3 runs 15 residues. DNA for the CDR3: TGTGCCAGTAAAGCAGGGGGCCCTAGCAATCAGCCCCAGCATTTT. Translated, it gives CASKAGGPSNQPQHF.

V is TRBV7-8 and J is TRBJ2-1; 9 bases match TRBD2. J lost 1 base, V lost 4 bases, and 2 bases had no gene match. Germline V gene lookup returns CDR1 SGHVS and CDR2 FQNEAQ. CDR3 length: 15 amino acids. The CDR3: CASSSGLASYNEQFF. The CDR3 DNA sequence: TGTGCCAGCAGCTCGGGACTAGCTTCCTACAATGAGCAGTTCTTC.

The DNA of the CDR3 is TGTGCCAGTAGGACCCTCGGGACTCAACATACGCAGTATTTT. The encoded protein is CASRTLGTQHTQYF. This chain links TRBV2 with TRBJ2-3; tentatively, D is TRBD2 (6 bases). CDR1 and CDR2 (germline): SNHLY, FYNNEI. The CDR3 runs to 14 residues. Deletions cut 9 bases from V and 7 bases from J, with 20 bases between.

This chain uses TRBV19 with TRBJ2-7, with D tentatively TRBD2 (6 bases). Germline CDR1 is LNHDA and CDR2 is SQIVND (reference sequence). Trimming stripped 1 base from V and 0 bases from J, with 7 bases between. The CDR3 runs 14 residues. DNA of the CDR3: TGTGCCAGTAGTATAGGCGGGATCTCCTACGAGCAGTACTTC. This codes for CASSIGGISYEQYF.

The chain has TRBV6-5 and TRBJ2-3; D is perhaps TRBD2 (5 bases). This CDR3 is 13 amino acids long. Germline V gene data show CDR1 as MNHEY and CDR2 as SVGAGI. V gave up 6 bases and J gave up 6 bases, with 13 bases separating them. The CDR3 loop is CASREGVADTQYF. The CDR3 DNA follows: TGTGCCAGCAGAGAGGGAGTGGCGGATACGCAGTATTTT.

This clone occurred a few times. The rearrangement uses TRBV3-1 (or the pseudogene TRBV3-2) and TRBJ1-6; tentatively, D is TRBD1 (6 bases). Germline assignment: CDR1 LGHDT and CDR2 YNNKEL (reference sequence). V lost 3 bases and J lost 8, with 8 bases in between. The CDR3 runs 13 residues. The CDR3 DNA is TGTGCCAGCAGCCAGTCAGGGGATTCACCCCTCCACTTT. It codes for CASSQSGDSPLHF.

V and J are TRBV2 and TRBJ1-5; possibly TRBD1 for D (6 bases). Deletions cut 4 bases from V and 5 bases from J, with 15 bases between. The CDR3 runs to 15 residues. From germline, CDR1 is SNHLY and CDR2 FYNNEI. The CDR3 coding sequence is TGTGCCAGCAGTGTGAACAGGGAGGGTTATCAGCCCCAGCATTTT. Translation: CASSVNREGYQPQHF.

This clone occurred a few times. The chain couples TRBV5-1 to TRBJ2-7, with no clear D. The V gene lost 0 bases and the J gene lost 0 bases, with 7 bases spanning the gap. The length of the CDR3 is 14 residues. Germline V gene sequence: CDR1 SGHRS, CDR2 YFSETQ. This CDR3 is CASSLDVSSYEQYF. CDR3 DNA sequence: TGCGCCAGCAGCTTGGATGTGAGCTCCTACGAGCAGTACTTC.

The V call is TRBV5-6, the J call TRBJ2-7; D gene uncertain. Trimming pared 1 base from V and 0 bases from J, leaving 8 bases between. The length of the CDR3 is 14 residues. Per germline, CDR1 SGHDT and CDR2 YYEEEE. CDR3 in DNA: TGTGCCAGCAGCTTGTTTCCTGTCTCCTACGAGCAGTACTTC. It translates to CASSLFPVSYEQYF. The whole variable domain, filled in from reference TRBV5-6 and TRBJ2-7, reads DAGVTQSPTHLIKTRGQQVTLRCSPKSGHDTVSWYQQALGQGPQFIFQYYEEEERQRGNFPDRFSGHQFPNYSSELNVNALLLGDSALYLCASSLFPVSYEQYFGPGTRLTVT.

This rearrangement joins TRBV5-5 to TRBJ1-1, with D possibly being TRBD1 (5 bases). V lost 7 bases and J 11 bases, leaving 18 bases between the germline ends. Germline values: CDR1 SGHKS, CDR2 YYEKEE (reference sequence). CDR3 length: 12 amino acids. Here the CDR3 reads CASDLQQGTAFF. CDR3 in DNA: TGTGCCAGCGACTTACAGCAGGGAACGGCTTTCTTT.